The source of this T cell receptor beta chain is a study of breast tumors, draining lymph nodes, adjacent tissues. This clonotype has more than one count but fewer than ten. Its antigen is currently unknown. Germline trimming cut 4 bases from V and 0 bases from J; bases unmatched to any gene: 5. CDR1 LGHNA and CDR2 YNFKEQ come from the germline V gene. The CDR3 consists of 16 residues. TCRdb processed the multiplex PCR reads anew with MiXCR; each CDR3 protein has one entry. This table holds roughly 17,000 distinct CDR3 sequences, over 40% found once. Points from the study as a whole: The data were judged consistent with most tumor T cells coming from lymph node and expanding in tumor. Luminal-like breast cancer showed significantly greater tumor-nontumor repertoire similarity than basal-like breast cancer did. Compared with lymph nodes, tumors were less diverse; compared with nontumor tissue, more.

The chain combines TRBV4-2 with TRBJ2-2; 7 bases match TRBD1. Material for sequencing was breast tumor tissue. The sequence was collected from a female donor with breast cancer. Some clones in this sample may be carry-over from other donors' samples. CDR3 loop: CASSLTGTANTGELFF. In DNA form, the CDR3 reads TGTGCCAGCAGCCTGACCGGGACAGCGAACACCGGGGAGCTGTTTTTT.